The following is a T cell receptor beta chain sequence with its context. The specificity of this receptor is unknown. Per-base quality was not reported, and no clone a single base away is much larger than it. Genomic DNA was extracted from sorted cells with the QIAGEN DNeasy Blood and Tissue Kit for TCRbeta CDR3 sequencing. High-throughput TCRbeta CDR3 sequencing, which included PCR amplification with bias correction and internal controls, was done commercially through immunoSEQ. Under the source paper's analysis protocol: Unique productive TCRbeta sequences were defined by CDR3 nucleotide sequence where primers matched, and otherwise by CDR3 amino acid sequence together with Vbeta and Jbeta genes. Sorting error was corrected by removing sequences shared between sorted populations at a frequency ratio of 2:1 or less, and the remaining shared sequences were assigned to the higher population. A sequence counted as donor-reactive if, in CFSE-low cells, the sequence had a frequency of at least 0.01% and was expanded at least 5-fold compared with unstimulated cells. Jensen-Shannon divergence, calculated on the top 100 TCRbeta sequences ranked by frequency, was used to quantify repertoire divergence. When a sample had multiple sequencing runs, each run was corrected for sorting error separately and the runs were then pooled. Not all clones reach the TCRdb copy of this immuneACCESS table, which keeps in-frame sequences only. Checked studies attribute under half of the gap to unresolved V genes and leave the rest unexplained. D and trimming were read from the DNA, whereas the V and J calls and clone size are those reported in that table. This sample comprises 50,000 or so clones, roughly 87% of them detected only once. The ten largest make up 15% to 18% of the sample.

The data were taken from a study of Tregs in tolerant kidney transplant recipients (dated by TCRdb to the late 2010s). Looking at the study overall: The study used TCRbeta sequencing to identify donor-specific regulatory T cells before combined kidney and bone marrow transplantation, then tracked those cells after transplant. What the work shows at the level of the full study, not this receptor alone: Donor-specific Treg expansion exceeded global Treg expansion in tolerant patients, suggesting antigen-driven rather than nonspecific expansion. Because the PCR primers were changed over time for some patients, nucleotide-level comparison could not be performed across the samples from those patients. Biological reproducibility was not directly addressed, though technical replication error appeared minimal. Expanding Tregs with activated donor B cells appeared to identify the most biologically relevant and donor-specific TCRbeta repertoire. Because only a small number of patients were included, the study had limitations, and the results will need to be validated in larger populations as well as under other immunosuppression protocols.

Related donors were used in the transplants with nonmyeloablative bone marrow transplantation, and mixed chimerism was transient in the human trials. Thawed PBMCs were FACS-sorted into unstimulated Tregs (CD4+CD25+CD127-), CD4+ non-Tregs (CD4+CD25-), CD4 cells and CD8 cells. Patients were 4 combined kidney and bone marrow transplant recipients from the ITN036ST trial, and only these trial subjects had samples available. Healthy control blood was processed to PBMCs by Ficoll density gradient and cryopreserved, and patient PBMCs were collected before and after transplant. Trimming removed 0 bases from V and 6 bases from J, leaving 8 bases between the germline ends. The CDR3 holds 13 amino acids from the cysteine to the phenylalanine. Only CDR3 DNA is held: 39 bases, read in frame from base 1. From the germline V gene, CDR1 is SGDLS and CDR2 is YYNGEE.

The rearrangement combines TRBV9 with TRBJ2-3; TRBD2 is possibly the D segment (5 matching bases). This material consisted of CD8+ T cells from blood (PBMCs), taken 12 months after the transplant. The receptor's source is a human patient who received a combined kidney and bone marrow transplant. In patients who had a transplant, some T cells may come from the graft donor. The CDR3 in this case is CASSVAWRDTQYF. The DNA sequence reads TGTGCCAGCAGCGTAGCGTGGAGGGATACGCAGTATTTT.